This is a list of T cell receptor beta chains from one sample in a study of CD8 T cell repertoires and HIV-1 epitope variants. Repertoires were generated with immunoSEQ multiplex PCR, while TCRdb's copy carries only in-frame clones and drops some. The table records 4,500 to 7,000 clones, around two thirds of them present only once. No antigen has been assigned to these receptors. The sequenced sample consisted of cultured CD8+ T cells derived from PBMCs. The receptors were gathered from a male donor with HIV. The CDR3 runs from the conserved cysteine through the conserved F or W. The D gene is left open where the match is weak. Size is stated for part of the rows, as once, few or many counts, or as a class when the clone is expanded.

clone_size	v_call	d_call	j_call	cdr3_nt	cdr3_aa
-	TRBV28	-	TRBJ2-2	TGTGCCAGCAGTTACGGGCGGGGAAACACCGGGGAGCTGTTTTTT	CASSYGRGNTGELFF
few	TRBV27	TRBD1	TRBJ2-7	TGTGCCAGCAGTTTCGGGACAGGGGACGAGCAGTACTTC	CASSFGTGDEQYF
-	TRBV6-5	-	TRBJ2-5	TGTGCCAGCAGTGCGAGCAGCACAGAGACCCAGTACTTC	CASSASSTETQYF
-	TRBV28	TRBD2	TRBJ2-3	TGTGCCAGCAGTTTACTAGCGGGGGATTACGTTAGCACAGATACGCAGTATTTT	CASSLLAGDYVSTDTQYF
few	TRBV29-1	TRBD1	TRBJ1-2	TGCAGCGTTGTAAGGGGACAGGGGGGCTACACCTTC	CSVVRGQGGYTF
-	TRBV28	-	TRBJ1-6	TGTGCCAGCAGTTTATTGACGGACGCCAATTCACCCCTCCACTTT	CASSLLTDANSPLHF
-	TRBV28	-	TRBJ2-3	TGTGCCAGCAGACCAGGGACTTATAGCACAGATACGCAGTATTTT	CASRPGTYSTDTQYF
-	TRBV6-5	-	TRBJ2-2	TGTGCCAGCAGACTGGGAGCAAACACCGGGGAGCTGTTTTTT	CASRLGANTGELFF
-	TRBV6-6	TRBD1	TRBJ1-2	TGTGCCAGCAGTTCGGGACAGGGAAACTATGGCTACACCTTC	CASSSGQGNYGYTF
-	TRBV7-6	TRBD1	TRBJ1-4	TGTGCCAGCAGCCCGGGGACAGGGGGCTTAACTAATGAAAAACTGTTTTTT	CASSPGTGGLTNEKLFF
few	TRBV4-1	-	TRBJ2-7	TGCGCCAGCAGCCGTATACTCGACTACGAGCAGTACTTC	CASSRILDYEQYF
-	TRBV28	TRBD1	TRBJ1-1	TGTGCCACCCTAGGACAGGGCGTCGCGGCTGAAGCTTTCTTT	CATLGQGVAAEAFF
-	TRBV28	-	TRBJ1-2	TGTGCCAGCAGTCAACCCCGGAGACAGTTAGCTAACTATGGCTACACCTTC	CASSQPRRQLANYGYTF
few	TRBV6-5	TRBD2	TRBJ2-7	TGTGCCAGCAGTGCGGGGACTATCGAGCAGTACTTC	CASSAGTIEQYF
-	TRBV28	TRBD1	TRBJ2-3	TGTGCCAGCAGTTTATGGGTGGCGAGGGGGCCCTCCCCCGATACGCAGTATTTT	CASSLWVARGPSPDTQYF
-	TRBV4-2	-	TRBJ2-5	TGTGCCAGCAGCCAAGGCAGGGGACTTGGGAGCCAAGAGACCCAGTACTTC	CASSQGRGLGSQETQYF
-	TRBV6-1	TRBD2	TRBJ2-2	TGTGCCATCGCGGGGGGTATAAACACCGGGGAGCTGTTTTTT	CAIAGGINTGELFF
few	TRBV7-9	-	TRBJ2-7	TGTGCCAGCAGCTCGACCCTCCGGACGGGAAATCCCTACGAGCAGTACTTC	CASSSTLRTGNPYEQYF
once	TRBV5-1	TRBD1	TRBJ2-1	TGCGCCAGCAGCCAGGGACAGGGGGCCTACAATGAGCAGTTCTTC	CASSQGQGAYNEQFF
-	TRBV27	TRBD1	TRBJ2-7	TGTGCCAGCAGTCCCCAGACAGGGAGCAGCTCCTACGAGCAGTACTTC	CASSPQTGSSSYEQYF
-	TRBV28	-	TRBJ2-1	TGTGCCAGCAGTTTAATTGGACTCTCCTACAATGAGCAGTTCTTC	CASSLIGLSYNEQFF
-	TRBV10-3	-	TRBJ2-7	TGTGCCATCATGGGCAGCGACTCCTACGAGCAGTACTTC	CAIMGSDSYEQYF
-	TRBV2	TRBD1	TRBJ1-2	TGTGCCAGCAGTTCGGAACAGGGGGCTCGGGGCTACACCTTC	CASSSEQGARGYTF
-	TRBV6-5	-	TRBJ1-3	TGTGCCAGCAGTTACTCAAGGAACACCATATATTTT	CASSYSRNTIYF
-	TRBV6-4	-	TRBJ2-2	TGTGCCAGCAGTGCAGGGGACACCGGGGAGCTGTTTTTT	CASSAGDTGELFF
few	TRBV18	-	TRBJ1-1	TGTGCCAGCTCACCACCTGGACTGGCGGACACTGAAGCTTTCTTT	CASSPPGLADTEAFF
-	TRBV11-2	-	TRBJ1-4	TGTGCCAGCAGCCCGGGTGGGGGTTTCAATGAAAAACTGTTTTTT	CASSPGGGFNEKLFF
few	TRBV28	-	TRBJ1-2	TGTGCCAGCAGTACTAACTATGGCTACACCTTC	CASSTNYGYTF
-	TRBV29-1	-	TRBJ1-2	TGCAGCGTTGAGTCAGGTCATGGCTACACCTTC	CSVESGHGYTF
-	TRBV27	-	TRBJ2-6	TGTGCCAGCAGGCCGTCCCCAGCGGCTGGGGCCAACGTCCTGACTTTC	CASRPSPAAGANVLTF
-	TRBV6-1	TRBD1	TRBJ2-7	TGTGCCAGCAGTGCCCGGGACAGCGGCGAGCAGTACTTC	CASSARDSGEQYF
-	TRBV6-5	-	TRBJ2-1	TGTGCCAGCAGTTACTCAGGCTATGAGCAGTTCTTC	CASSYSGYEQFF
once	TRBV29-1	-	TRBJ1-2	TGCAGCGTTGAAGATATGGGGGGCGTGGATGGCTACACCTTC	CSVEDMGGVDGYTF
-	TRBV10-3	TRBD1	TRBJ2-4	TGTGCCATCAGTGATCACAGGGGCCGAAACATTCAGTACTTC	CAISDHRGRNIQYF
-	TRBV7-9	TRBD1	TRBJ2-1	TGTGCCAGCAGCTTGGACAGGGGGCTCAATGAGCAGTTCTTC	CASSLDRGLNEQFF
few	TRBV5-1	TRBD2	TRBJ2-3	TGCGCCAGCAGCTTGGGACTAGCGGGTCCAGATACGCAGTATTTT	CASSLGLAGPDTQYF
few	TRBV6-6	-	TRBJ1-1	TGTGCCAGCAGTTACGGGGGGAACACTGAAGCTTTCTTT	CASSYGGNTEAFF
once	TRBV4-3	TRBD2	TRBJ2-2	TGCGCCAGCAGCCAAGACGGGGTGGCGGGGGGAGTCTCGAACACCGGGGAGCTGTTTTTT	CASSQDGVAGGVSNTGELFF
few	TRBV28	-	TRBJ2-7	TGTGCCAGCAGTCTTCTCTTGATCTCCTACGAGCAGTACTTC	CASSLLLISYEQYF
hyperexpanded	TRBV13	-	TRBJ2-5	TGTGCCAGCAGCTCCGCCGGGATAGATCAAGAGACCCAGTACTTC	CASSSAGIDQETQYF
-	TRBV6-1	-	TRBJ1-2	TGTGCCAGCAGCCTTACTACAACCCAAAACTATGGCTACACCTTC	CASSLTTTQNYGYTF
once	TRBV30	TRBD2	TRBJ2-1	TGTGCCTGGGGAGGCGGGGGGGCCGGTTCCGACGAGCAGTTCTTC	CAWGGGGAGSDEQFF
few	TRBV5-4	-	TRBJ2-7	TGTGCCAGCAGCTTGGAGCCGGACTCCTACGAGCAGTACTTC	CASSLEPDSYEQYF
-	TRBV5-1	-	TRBJ2-1	TGCGCCAGCAGCCTGACGGTCGGGTATGAGCAGTTCTTC	CASSLTVGYEQFF
few	TRBV5-1	TRBD2	TRBJ2-5	TGCGCCAGCAGCGAGGGACTAGCGGGAGTAGAGACCCAGTACTTC	CASSEGLAGVETQYF
-	TRBV27	-	TRBJ2-5	TGTGCCAGCAGTTTATCGTGGGCGGTCCAAGAGACCCAGTACTTC	CASSLSWAVQETQYF